The rows below give T cell receptor beta chains drawn from one sample of a study of blood T cell repertoires in COVID-19. Measured with immunoSEQ multiplex PCR; TCRdb has only the in-frame clones, and not every one. The table lists 200,000 to 250,000 clones, more than 80% of them singletons. The sample taken for sequencing was peripheral blood. Receptors were obtained from a woman aged 25-40 years with COVID-19, enrolled during active disease. CDR3s include the opening cysteine and the closing phenylalanine or tryptophan. The order of the fields is D gene, J gene, V gene, clone size, CDR3 protein, CDR3 DNA. D genes are given only for firm matches. Clone size is stated in some rows and not others, as once, few, many or a class when expanded.

.	TRBJ2-7	TRBV5-4	.	CASSPAGLSYEQYF	TGTGCCAGCAGCCCGGCTGGACTTTCTTACGAGCAGTACTTC
TRBD2	TRBJ2-5	TRBV15	.	CATSRRSTGTSGETQYF	TGTGCCACCAGCAGAAGATCGACCGGGACTAGCGGGGAGACCCAGTACTTC
TRBD1	TRBJ2-4	TRBV7-2	.	CASSLWGTANIQYF	TGTGCCAGCAGCTTATGGGGGACAGCGAACATTCAGTACTTC
TRBD2	TRBJ2-3	TRBV28	.	CASSRLAGGTTDTQYF	TGTGCCAGCAGCCGACTAGCGGGGGGGACCACAGATACGCAGTATTTT
TRBD1	TRBJ1-5	TRBV6-5	.	CTSSKTGNSNQPQHF	TGTACCAGCAGCAAGACAGGGAATAGCAATCAGCCCCAGCATTTT
TRBD2	TRBJ2-5	TRBV19	.	CASSIGAVGREETQYF	TGTGCCAGTAGTATTGGGGCAGTGGGGAGGGAAGAGACCCAGTACTTC
.	TRBJ2-4	TRBV3-1/TRBV3-2	.	CASSQDSGIQYF	TGTGCCAGCAGCCAAGATAGTGGCATTCAGTACTTC
.	TRBJ2-7	TRBV9	.	CASSSGNTYEQYF	TGTGCCAGCAGCTCCGGGAATACCTACGAGCAGTACTTC
.	TRBJ2-7	TRBV25-1	.	CASRAGPGSYEQYF	TGTGCCAGCAGGGCGGGGCCGGGGAGTTACGAGCAGTACTTC
TRBD1	TRBJ1-1	TRBV7-8	.	CASSLVRTGGERAFF	TGTGCCAGCAGCTTAGTTCGGACAGGGGGCGAAAGAGCTTTCTTT
TRBD2	TRBJ2-2	TRBV5-4	few	CASSLQRGNTGELFF	TGTGCCAGCAGCTTGCAGCGGGGAAACACCGGGGAGCTGTTTTTT
TRBD2	TRBJ2-2	TRBV27	.	CASSKRLAGSTGELFF	TGTGCCAGCAGCAAACGACTAGCGGGGAGCACCGGGGAGCTGTTTTTT
TRBD2	TRBJ2-7	TRBV4-1	.	CASSQGRTSGGPPYEQYF	TGCGCCAGCAGCCAGGGACGGACTAGCGGGGGCCCTCCCTACGAGCAGTACTTC
.	TRBJ1-6	TRBV19	.	CATNPGLDSPLHF	TGTGCCACAAACCCAGGGTTAGATTCACCCCTCCACTTT
.	TRBJ1-4	TRBV4-1	.	CASSQDEGATNEKLFF	TGCGCCAGCAGCCAAGATGAAGGGGCAACTAATGAAAAACTGTTTTTT
.	TRBJ2-6	TRBV6-2/TRBV6-3	.	CASSSDSSGANVLTF	TGTGCCAGCAGTTCGGACAGCTCTGGGGCCAACGTCCTGACTTTC
.	TRBJ2-1	TRBV5-1	.	CASSFPGTFDEQFF	TGCGCCAGCAGCTTTCCCGGGACATTCGATGAGCAGTTCTTC
.	TRBJ2-2	TRBV19	.	CAAGSLGGELFF	TGTGCCGCCGGGAGTCTTGGAGGGGAGCTGTTTTTT
.	TRBJ2-1	TRBV29-1	.	CSVGPGGLSSYNEQFF	TGCAGCGTTGGCCCGGGGGGCCTGAGCTCCTACAATGAGCAGTTCTTC
TRBD1	TRBJ1-5	TRBV29-1	.	CSVQLLTGDSNQPQHF	TGCAGCGTTCAGCTCCTGACAGGGGATAGCAATCAGCCCCAGCATTTT
.	TRBJ1-3	TRBV5-1	.	CASSRTGEGNTIYF	TGCGCCAGCAGCCGAACAGGAGAGGGAAACACCATATATTTT
.	TRBJ1-1	TRBV29-1	few	CSGRQALRAFF	TGCAGCGGCCGACAGGCCCTACGGGCTTTCTTT
.	TRBJ1-1	TRBV5-6	once	CASSFMNTEAFF	TGTGCCAGCAGCTTTATGAACACTGAAGCTTTCTTT
TRBD1	TRBJ2-1	TRBV9	.	CASSDRAYNEQFF	TGTGCCAGCTCGGACAGGGCCTACAATGAGCAGTTCTTC
.	TRBJ2-4	TRBV20-1	.	CSGTVEDTQYF	TGCAGTGGGACAGTTGAGGATACTCAGTACTTC
.	TRBJ1-1	TRBV5-1	.	CASSYQTRVSTEAFF	TGCGCCAGCAGCTACCAAACGAGGGTCTCGACTGAAGCTTTCTTT
TRBD1	TRBJ2-2	TRBV3-1/TRBV3-2	once	CASSQVGQGALGELFF	TGTGCCAGCAGCCAAGTTGGACAGGGGGCGTTGGGGGAGCTGTTTTTT
TRBD2	TRBJ2-1	TRBV5-4	once	CASSPGLAGGSSYNEQFF	TGTGCCAGCAGCCCGGGACTAGCGGGAGGGAGCTCCTACAATGAGCAGTTCTTC
.	TRBJ1-2	TRBV9	.	CASSVDPSDRHCTF	TGTGCCAGCAGCGTAGACCCCTCCGACAGGCATTGCACCTTC
.	TRBJ2-3	TRBV5-4	.	CASSVDSHTTDTQYF	TGTGCCAGCAGCGTGGACAGTCATACCACAGATACGCAGTATTTT
TRBD1	TRBJ2-7	TRBV18	.	CASSPTGPNEQYF	TGTGCCAGCTCACCGACAGGGCCCAACGAGCAGTACTTC
.	TRBJ1-1	TRBV29-1	.	CSVVRAEAFF	TGCAGCGTTGTCCGTGCTGAAGCTTTCTTT
TRBD2	TRBJ2-1	TRBV6-6	.	CASSKGLAGVGEQFF	TGTGCCAGCAGCAAGGGACTAGCGGGAGTGGGGGAGCAGTTCTTC
TRBD2	TRBJ2-1	TRBV5-4	.	CASSRRTSGRVDEQFF	TGTGCCAGCAGCCGGCGGACTAGCGGGAGAGTGGATGAGCAGTTCTTC
TRBD1	TRBJ1-2	TRBV28	.	CATRTGTVGGYTF	TGTGCCACACGGACAGGGACTGTAGGTGGCTACACCTTC
TRBD2	TRBJ2-5	TRBV7-2	.	CASSPRGGANKETQYF	TGTGCCAGCAGCCCTCGGGGGGGGGCAAATAAAGAGACCCAGTACTTC
.	TRBJ2-7	TRBV29-1	.	CSATQGYEQYF	TGCAGCGCGACACAGGGCTACGAGCAGTACTTC
TRBD1	TRBJ1-6	TRBV13	.	CASSPDRGLSPLHF	TGTGCCAGCAGCCCGGACAGGGGGCTTTCACCCCTCCACTTT
TRBD2	TRBJ2-1	TRBV6-5	.	CASMLAGSSYNEQFF	TGTGCCAGCATGTTAGCGGGGAGCTCCTACAATGAGCAGTTCTTC
TRBD1	TRBJ1-1	TRBV19	.	CASIARDRGSSEAFF	TGTGCCAGTATCGCCCGGGACAGGGGGTCGTCTGAAGCTTTCTTT
.	TRBJ2-3	TRBV18	few	CASSPPGDFVTDTQYF	TGTGCCAGCTCACCACCGGGGGACTTTGTCACAGATACGCAGTATTTT
.	TRBJ1-3	TRBV9	.	CASSTHGGAVGNTIYF	TGTGCCAGCAGCACCCACGGGGGAGCGGTCGGAAACACCATATATTTT
TRBD1	TRBJ1-4	TRBV30	.	CAWSPPTGRQGNEKLFF	TGTGCCTGGAGTCCCCCGACAGGGCGACAGGGAAATGAAAAACTGTTTTTT
TRBD2	TRBJ2-1	TRBV30	.	CAWSGRRYNEQFF	TGTGCCTGGAGCGGGAGGAGGTACAATGAGCAGTTCTTC
.	TRBJ1-4	TRBV6-5	.	CASSFDSSRNEKLFF	TGTGCCAGCAGTTTCGACAGTTCCCGGAATGAAAAACTGTTTTTT
TRBD1	TRBJ2-1	TRBV27	.	CASSPPGQGDHEQFF	TGTGCCAGCAGTCCCCCGGGACAGGGGGACCATGAGCAGTTCTTC
TRBD1	TRBJ1-1	TRBV18	.	CASSPVRFRDRAWNTEAFF	TGTGCCAGCTCACCAGTTCGGTTCCGGGACAGGGCCTGGAACACTGAAGCTTTCTTT
TRBD2	TRBJ2-5	TRBV4-1	once	CASSQGLAGGPRETQYF	TGCGCCAGCAGCCAAGGGCTAGCGGGGGGGCCCCGGGAGACCCAGTACTTC
TRBD1	TRBJ1-4	TRBV7-9	.	CASNEPETGGETGSEKLFF	TGTGCCAGCAACGAACCTGAGACAGGGGGCGAGACCGGAAGCGAAAAACTGTTTTTT
.	TRBJ2-7	TRBV4-3	.	CASSQEEFDFYEQYF	TGCGCCAGCAGCCAAGAGGAATTCGACTTCTACGAGCAGTACTTC
TRBD2	TRBJ2-7	TRBV2	.	CASSRLAETYEQYF	TGTGCCAGCAGTCGACTAGCGGAAACCTACGAGCAGTACTTC
.	TRBJ1-6	TRBV27	.	CASRLVGRNSPLHF	TGTGCCAGCAGACTAGTGGGCCGCAATTCACCCCTCCACTTT
.	TRBJ2-5	TRBV5-6	.	CASSFPDGQVVFGGETQYF	TGTGCCAGCAGCTTTCCGGATGGACAGGTCGTTTTCGGAGGGGAGACCCAGTACTTC
.	TRBJ1-6	TRBV5-1	.	CASSLDSLNSPLHF	TGCGCCAGCAGCTTGGACAGTTTGAATTCACCCCTCCACTTT
TRBD2	TRBJ2-1	TRBV6-5	.	CASSSGLAGYNEQFF	TGTGCCAGCAGCTCCGGACTAGCGGGATACAATGAGCAGTTCTTC
.	TRBJ1-3	TRBV9	few	CASKEGVSGNTIYF	TGTGCCAGCAAAGAGGGGGTCTCGGGAAACACCATATATTTT
.	TRBJ2-3	TRBV6-5	.	CASRKTGTDTQYF	TGTGCCAGCAGAAAAACAGGGACAGATACGCAGTATTTT
TRBD1	TRBJ2-3	TRBV19	few	CASGDRGPSGDTQYF	TGTGCCAGTGGAGATAGGGGGCCGAGTGGAGATACGCAGTATTTT
.	TRBJ2-7	TRBV6-2/TRBV6-3	.	CASSYVAYEQYF	TGTGCCAGCAGTTACGTAGCATACGAGCAGTACTTC
.	TRBJ1-3	TRBV9	few	CASSSQGSGNTIYF	TGTGCCAGCAGCTCACAGGGTTCGGGAAACACCATATATTTT